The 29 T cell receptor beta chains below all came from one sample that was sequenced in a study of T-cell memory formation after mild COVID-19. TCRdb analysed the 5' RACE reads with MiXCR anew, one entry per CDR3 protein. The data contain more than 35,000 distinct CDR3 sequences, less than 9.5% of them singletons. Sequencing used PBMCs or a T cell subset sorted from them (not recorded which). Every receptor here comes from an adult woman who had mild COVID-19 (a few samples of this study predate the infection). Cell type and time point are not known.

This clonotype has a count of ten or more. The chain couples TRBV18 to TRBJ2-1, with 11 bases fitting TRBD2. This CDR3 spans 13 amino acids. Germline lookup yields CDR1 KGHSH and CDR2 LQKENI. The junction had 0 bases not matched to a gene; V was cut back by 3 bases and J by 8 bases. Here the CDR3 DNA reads TGTGCCAGCTCACCGACTAGCGGGGATGAGCAGTTCTTC. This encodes CASSPTSGDEQFF.

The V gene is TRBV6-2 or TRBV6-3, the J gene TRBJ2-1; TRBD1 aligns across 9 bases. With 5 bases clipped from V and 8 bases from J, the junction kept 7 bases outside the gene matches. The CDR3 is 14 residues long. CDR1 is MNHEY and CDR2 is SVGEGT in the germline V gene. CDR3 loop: CASSPTGGLDEQFF. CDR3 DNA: TGTGCCAGCAGTCCAACAGGGGGCTTGGATGAGCAGTTCTTC.

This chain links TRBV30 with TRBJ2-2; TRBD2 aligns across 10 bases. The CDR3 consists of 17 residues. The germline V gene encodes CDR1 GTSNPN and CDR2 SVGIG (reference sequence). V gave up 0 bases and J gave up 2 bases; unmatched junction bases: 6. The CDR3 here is CAWSVGAGGPNTGELFF. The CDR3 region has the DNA TGTGCCTGGAGTGTAGGAGCGGGAGGGCCTAACACCGGGGAGCTGTTTTTT.

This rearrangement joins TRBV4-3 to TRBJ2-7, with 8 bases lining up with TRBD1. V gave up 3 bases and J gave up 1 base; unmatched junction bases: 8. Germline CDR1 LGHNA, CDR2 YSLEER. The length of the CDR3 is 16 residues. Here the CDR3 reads CASSHSATGESYEQYF. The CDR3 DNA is TGCGCCAGCAGCCACTCTGCGACAGGGGAGTCCTACGAGCAGTACTTC.

The CDR3 loop is CASSQAGANVLTF. CDR3 DNA sequence: TGTGCCAGCAGCCAAGCCGGGGCCAACGTCCTGACTTTC. The V and J genes are TRBV14 and TRBJ2-6, with D uncertain. The germline V gene encodes CDR1 SGHDN and CDR2 FVKESK. The CDR3 is made up of 13 amino acids. V lost 1 base and J lost 4, with 2 bases in between.

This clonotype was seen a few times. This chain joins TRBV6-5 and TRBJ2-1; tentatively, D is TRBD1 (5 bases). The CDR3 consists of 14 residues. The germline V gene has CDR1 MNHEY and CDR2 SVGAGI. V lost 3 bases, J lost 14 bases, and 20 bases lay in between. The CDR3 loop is CASSYSSTTGAKFF. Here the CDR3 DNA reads TGTGCCAGCAGTTATTCGTCTACCACTGGGGCGAAGTTCTTC.

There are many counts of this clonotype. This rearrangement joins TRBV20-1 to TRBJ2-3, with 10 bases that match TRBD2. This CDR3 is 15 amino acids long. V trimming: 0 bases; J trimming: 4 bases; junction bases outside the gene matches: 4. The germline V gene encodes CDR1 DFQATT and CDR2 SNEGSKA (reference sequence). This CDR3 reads CSARDRLAGADTQYF. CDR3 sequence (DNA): TGCAGTGCTAGAGATAGGCTAGCGGGAGCAGATACGCAGTATTTT.

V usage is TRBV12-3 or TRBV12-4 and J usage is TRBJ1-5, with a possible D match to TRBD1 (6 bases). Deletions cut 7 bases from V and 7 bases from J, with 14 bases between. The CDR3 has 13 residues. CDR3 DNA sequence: TGTGCCAGCAACCCCGGGGGGGGCCAGCCCCAGCATTTT. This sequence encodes CASNPGGGQPQHF.

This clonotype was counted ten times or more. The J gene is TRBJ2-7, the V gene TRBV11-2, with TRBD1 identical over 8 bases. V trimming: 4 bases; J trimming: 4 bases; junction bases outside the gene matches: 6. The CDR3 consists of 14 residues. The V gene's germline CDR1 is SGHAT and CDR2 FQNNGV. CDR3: CASSSGTGLYEQYF. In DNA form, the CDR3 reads TGTGCCAGCAGCTCCGGGACAGGTTTATACGAGCAGTACTTC.

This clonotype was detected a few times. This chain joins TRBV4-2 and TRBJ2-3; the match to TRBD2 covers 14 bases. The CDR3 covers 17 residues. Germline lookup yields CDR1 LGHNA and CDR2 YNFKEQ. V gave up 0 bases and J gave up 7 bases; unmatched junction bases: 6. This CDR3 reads CASSQEGTSGGLYTQYF. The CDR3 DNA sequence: TGTGCCAGCAGCCAAGAAGGGACTAGCGGGGGACTCTATACGCAGTATTTT.

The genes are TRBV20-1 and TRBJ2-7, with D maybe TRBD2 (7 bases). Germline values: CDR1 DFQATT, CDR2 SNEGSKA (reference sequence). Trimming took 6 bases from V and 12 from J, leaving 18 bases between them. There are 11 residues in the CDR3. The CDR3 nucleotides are TGCAGTGCCAGTCTGGGGGGGGCCCGGTACTTC. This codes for CSASLGGARYF.

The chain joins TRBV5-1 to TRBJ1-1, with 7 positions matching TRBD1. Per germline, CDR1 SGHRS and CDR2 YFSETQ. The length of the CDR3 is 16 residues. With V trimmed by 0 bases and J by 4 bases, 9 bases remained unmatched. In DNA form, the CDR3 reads TGCGCCAGCAGCTTGGGTGTACAGGGGCGGTTCACTGAAGCTTTCTTT. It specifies CASSLGVQGRFTEAFF.

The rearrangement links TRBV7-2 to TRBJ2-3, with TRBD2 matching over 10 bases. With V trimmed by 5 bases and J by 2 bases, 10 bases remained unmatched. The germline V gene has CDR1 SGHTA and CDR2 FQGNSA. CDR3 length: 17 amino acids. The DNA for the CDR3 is TGTGCCAGCAGCAGACGGACTAGCGGCATATTCACAGATACGCAGTATTTT. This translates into CASSRRTSGIFTDTQYF.

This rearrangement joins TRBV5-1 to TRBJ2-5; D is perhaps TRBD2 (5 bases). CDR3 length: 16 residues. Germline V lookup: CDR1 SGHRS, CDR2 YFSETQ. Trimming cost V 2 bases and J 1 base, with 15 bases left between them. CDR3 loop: CASSLGSIHFQETQYF. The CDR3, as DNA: TGCGCCAGCAGCTTAGGGAGTATCCATTTCCAAGAGACCCAGTACTTC.

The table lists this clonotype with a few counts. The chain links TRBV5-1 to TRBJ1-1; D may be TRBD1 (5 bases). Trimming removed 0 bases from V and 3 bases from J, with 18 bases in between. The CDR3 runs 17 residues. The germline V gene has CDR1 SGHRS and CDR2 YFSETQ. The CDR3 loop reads CASSLGFGGRFDTEAFF. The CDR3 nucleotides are TGCGCCAGCAGCTTGGGATTCGGGGGTCGGTTCGACACTGAAGCTTTCTTT.

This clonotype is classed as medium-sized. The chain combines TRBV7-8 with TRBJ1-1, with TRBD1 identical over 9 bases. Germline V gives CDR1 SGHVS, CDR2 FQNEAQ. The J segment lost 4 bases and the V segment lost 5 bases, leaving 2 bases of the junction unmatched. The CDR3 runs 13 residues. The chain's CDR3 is CASSLTGGTEAFF. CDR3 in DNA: TGTGCCAGCAGCCTGACAGGGGGCACTGAAGCTTTCTTT.

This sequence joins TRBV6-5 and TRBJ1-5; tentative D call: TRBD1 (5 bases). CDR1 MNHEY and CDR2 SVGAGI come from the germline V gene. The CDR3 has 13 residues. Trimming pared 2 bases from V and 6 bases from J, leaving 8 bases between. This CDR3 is CASSYTQGQPQHF. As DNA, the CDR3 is TGTGCCAGCAGTTACACCCAGGGTCAGCCCCAGCATTTT.

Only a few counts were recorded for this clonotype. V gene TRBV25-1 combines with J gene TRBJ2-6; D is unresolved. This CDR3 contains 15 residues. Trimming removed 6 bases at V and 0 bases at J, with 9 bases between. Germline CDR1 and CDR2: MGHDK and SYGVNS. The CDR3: CASSTAYSGANVLTF. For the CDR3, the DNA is TGTGCCAGCAGCACAGCGTACTCTGGGGCCAACGTCCTGACTTTC.

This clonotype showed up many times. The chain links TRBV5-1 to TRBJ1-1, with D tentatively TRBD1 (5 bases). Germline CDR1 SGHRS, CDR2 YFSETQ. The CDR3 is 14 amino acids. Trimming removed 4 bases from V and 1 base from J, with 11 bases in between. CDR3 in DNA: TGCGCCAGCAGCAGCGGGACTCCGAACACTGAAGCTTTCTTT. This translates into CASSSGTPNTEAFF.

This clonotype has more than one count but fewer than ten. CDR3 sequence: CASNSPRDRGVSYNEQFF. Written as DNA, the CDR3 is TGTGCCAGCAACTCACCCCGGGACAGGGGGGTGTCCTACAATGAGCAGTTCTTC. The chain is built from TRBV9 and TRBJ2-1; 11 bases are shared with TRBD1. The junction had 12 bases not matched to a gene; V was cut back by 6 bases and J by 1 base. This CDR3 region has 18 residues. The germline CDR1 and CDR2 sequences are SGDLS and YYNGEE.

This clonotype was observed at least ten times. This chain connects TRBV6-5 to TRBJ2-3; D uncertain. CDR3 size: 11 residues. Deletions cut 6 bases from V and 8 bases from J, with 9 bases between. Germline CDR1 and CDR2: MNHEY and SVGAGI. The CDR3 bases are TGTGCCAGCAGGGACGGTGGTACGCAGTATTTT. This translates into CASRDGGTQYF.

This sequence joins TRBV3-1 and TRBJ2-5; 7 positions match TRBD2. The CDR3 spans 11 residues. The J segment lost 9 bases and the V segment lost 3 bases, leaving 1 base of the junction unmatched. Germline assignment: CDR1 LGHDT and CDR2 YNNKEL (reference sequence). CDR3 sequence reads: CASSQGGAQYF. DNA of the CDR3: TGTGCCAGCAGCCAGGGGGGGGCCCAGTACTTC.

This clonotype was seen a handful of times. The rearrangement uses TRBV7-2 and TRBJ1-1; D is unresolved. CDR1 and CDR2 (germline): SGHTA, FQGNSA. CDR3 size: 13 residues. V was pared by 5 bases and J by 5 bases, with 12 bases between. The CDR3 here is CASSLTLGTEAFF. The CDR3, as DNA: TGTGCCAGCAGCCTAACTCTGGGTACTGAAGCTTTCTTT.

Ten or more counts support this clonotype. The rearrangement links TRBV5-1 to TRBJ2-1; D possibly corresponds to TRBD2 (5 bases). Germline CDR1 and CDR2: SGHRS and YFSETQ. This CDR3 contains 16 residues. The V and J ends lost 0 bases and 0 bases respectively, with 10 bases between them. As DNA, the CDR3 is TGCGCCAGCAGCTTGGGTAGCGTGAGCTCCTACAATGAGCAGTTCTTC. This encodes CASSLGSVSSYNEQFF.

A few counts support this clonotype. The CDR3 reads CASSLPSGGPGDGEQFF. Written as DNA, the CDR3 is TGTGCCAGCAGCTTACCTAGCGGGGGGCCAGGGGATGGAGAGCAGTTCTTC. V gene TRBV7-9 combines with J gene TRBJ2-1, with 11 bases identical to TRBD2. CDR3 size: 17 residues. The germline gives CDR1 SEHNR, CDR2 FQNEAQ (reference sequence). The V segment lost 2 bases and the J segment 10 bases; nucleotides outside the gene matches: 13.

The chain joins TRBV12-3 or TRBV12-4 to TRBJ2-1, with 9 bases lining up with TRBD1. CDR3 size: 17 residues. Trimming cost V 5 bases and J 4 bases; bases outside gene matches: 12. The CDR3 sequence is CASSPPRRDRAYNEQFF. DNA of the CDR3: TGTGCCAGCAGTCCCCCCCGCCGGGACAGGGCTTACAATGAGCAGTTCTTC.

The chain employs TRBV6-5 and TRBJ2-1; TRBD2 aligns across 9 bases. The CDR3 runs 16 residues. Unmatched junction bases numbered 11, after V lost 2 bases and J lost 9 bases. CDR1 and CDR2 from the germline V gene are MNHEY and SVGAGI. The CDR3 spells CASSYRKAGGSGEQFF. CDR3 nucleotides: TGTGCCAGCAGTTACAGAAAAGCGGGAGGTTCGGGTGAGCAGTTCTTC.

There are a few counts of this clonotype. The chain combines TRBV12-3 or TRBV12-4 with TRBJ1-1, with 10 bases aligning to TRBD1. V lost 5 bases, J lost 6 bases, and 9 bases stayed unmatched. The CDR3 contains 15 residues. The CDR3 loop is CASSPTTGGWAEAFF. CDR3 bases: TGTGCCAGCAGTCCTACGACAGGGGGCTGGGCTGAAGCTTTCTTT.

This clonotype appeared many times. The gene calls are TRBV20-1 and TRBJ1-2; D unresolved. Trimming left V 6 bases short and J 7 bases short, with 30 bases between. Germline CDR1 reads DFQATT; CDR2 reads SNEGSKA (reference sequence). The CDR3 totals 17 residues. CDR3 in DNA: TGCAGTGCCCCACATTCGGGTGGTCCTGTGCTTAGCGGTGGCTACACCTTC. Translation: CSAPHSGGPVLSGGYTF.